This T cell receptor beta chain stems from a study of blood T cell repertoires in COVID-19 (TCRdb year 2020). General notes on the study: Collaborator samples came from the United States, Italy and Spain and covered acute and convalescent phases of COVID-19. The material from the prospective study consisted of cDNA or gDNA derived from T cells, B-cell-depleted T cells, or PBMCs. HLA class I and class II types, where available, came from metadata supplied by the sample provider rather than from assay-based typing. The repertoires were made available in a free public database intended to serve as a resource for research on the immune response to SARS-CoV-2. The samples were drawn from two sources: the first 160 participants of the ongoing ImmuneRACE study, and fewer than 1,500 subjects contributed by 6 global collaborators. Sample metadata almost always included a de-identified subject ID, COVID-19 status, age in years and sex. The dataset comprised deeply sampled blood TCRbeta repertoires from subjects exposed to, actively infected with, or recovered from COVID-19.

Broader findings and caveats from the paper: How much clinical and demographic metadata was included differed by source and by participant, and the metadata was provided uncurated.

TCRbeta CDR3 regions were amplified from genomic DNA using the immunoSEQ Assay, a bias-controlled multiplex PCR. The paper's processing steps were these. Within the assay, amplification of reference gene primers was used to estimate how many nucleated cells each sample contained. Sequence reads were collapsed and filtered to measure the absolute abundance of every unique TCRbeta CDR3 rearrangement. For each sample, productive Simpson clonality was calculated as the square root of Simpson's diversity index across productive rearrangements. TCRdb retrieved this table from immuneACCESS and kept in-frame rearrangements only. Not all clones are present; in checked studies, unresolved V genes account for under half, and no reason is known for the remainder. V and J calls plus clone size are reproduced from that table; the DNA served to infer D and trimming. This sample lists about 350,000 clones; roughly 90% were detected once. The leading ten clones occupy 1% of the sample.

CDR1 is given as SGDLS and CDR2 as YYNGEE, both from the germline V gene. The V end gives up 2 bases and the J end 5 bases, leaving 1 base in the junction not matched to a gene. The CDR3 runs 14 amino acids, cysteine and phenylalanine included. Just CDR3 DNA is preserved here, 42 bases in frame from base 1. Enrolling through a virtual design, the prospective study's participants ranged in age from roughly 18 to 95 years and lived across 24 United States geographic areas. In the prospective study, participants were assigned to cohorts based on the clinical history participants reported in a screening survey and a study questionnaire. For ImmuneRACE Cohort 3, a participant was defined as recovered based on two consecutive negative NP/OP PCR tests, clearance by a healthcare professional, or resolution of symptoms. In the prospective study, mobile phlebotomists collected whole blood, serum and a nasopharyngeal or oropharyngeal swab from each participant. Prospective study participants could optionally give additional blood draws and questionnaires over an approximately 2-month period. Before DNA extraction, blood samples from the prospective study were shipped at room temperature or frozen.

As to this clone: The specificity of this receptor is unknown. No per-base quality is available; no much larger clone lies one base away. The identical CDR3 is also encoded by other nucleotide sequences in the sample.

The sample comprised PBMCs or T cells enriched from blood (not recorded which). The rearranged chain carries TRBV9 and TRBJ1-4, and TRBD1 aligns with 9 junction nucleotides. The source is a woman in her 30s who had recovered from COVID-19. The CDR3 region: CASSVGTGNEKLFF. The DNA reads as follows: TGTGCCAGCAGCGTCGGGACAGGGAATGAAAAACTGTTTTTT.